This T cell receptor (beta chain) was identified during a study of blood T cell repertoires in COVID-19. TCRdb keeps only in-frame clones here, not all; method: immunoSEQ multiplex PCR. The sample records around 250,000 clones, around 90% being singletons. The material sequenced was peripheral blood. This clonotype was obtained from a human donor in a cohort sampled during active COVID-19.

CDR3 sequence reads: CATSQGNYEQYF. CDR3 DNA: TGTGCCACCAGTCAGGGGAACTACGAGCAGTACTTC. The J gene is TRBJ2-7, the V gene TRBV24-1; possibly TRBD1 for D (6 bases). CDR1 and CDR2 (germline): KGHDR, SFDVKD. The CDR3 is 12 residues long. The V and J ends lost 6 bases and 3 bases respectively, with 8 bases between them.